A selection of T cell receptor beta chains follows, all from one sample in a study of response to subunit inactivated influenza vaccine. TCRdb reprocessed the RT-PCR reads via MiXCR and lists one record per CDR3 protein. The sample consists of around 650,000 distinct CDR3 sequences, 15% to 19% of them appearing once. Source: PBMCs from blood, taken 11 to 12 days after vaccination. These receptors all stem from a man aged 45-65 years who received an inactivated influenza vaccine. Each CDR3 is given with its conserved first and last residue. The D gene is left open where the match is weak. Clone size is stated in some rows and not others, as once, few, many or a class when expanded.

TRBJ1-1 | TRBV2 | NA | NA | TGTGCCAGCAGGGAGACGGACGCCCTCCGGGCTGAAGCTTTCTTT | CASRETDALRAEAFF
TRBJ2-2 | TRBV6-1 | few | TRBD2 | TGTGCCAGCAATGCGGGGGGCTATTATGGCGGGGAGCTGTTTTTT | CASNAGGYYGGELFF
TRBJ1-2 | TRBV18 | NA | TRBD1 | TGTGCCAGCTCCCCACCTGGGACAGGGAACTATGGCTACACCTTC | CASSPPGTGNYGYTF
TRBJ2-2 | TRBV20-1 | few | TRBD2 | TGCAGTGCTATTAGCGGGGGGGCCGGCACCGGGGAGCTGTTTTTT | CSAISGGAGTGELFF
TRBJ2-7 | TRBV20-1 | many | NA | TGCAGTGCTAGTCTGCCAGTCTTCCCCTACGAGCAGTACTTC | CSASLPVFPYEQYF
TRBJ2-1 | TRBV20-1 | many | NA | TGCAGTGCTAGGGTAGCGGAGGGGTACAATGAGCAGTTCTTC | CSARVAEGYNEQFF
TRBJ2-5 | TRBV11-2 | NA | TRBD2 | TGTGCCAGCAGCGCACGTTTAACTAGCGGAGAGACCCAGTACTTC | CASSARLTSGETQYF
TRBJ1-6 | TRBV6-2/TRBV6-3 | few | NA | TGTGCCAGCAGGAGGGGAGTGTCGGAGAATTCACCCCTCCACTTT | CASRRGVSENSPLHF
TRBJ2-3 | TRBV7-8 | few | NA | TGTGCCAGCAGCTTAGGCCCGAGGGTTCGTCTAGATACGCAGTATTTT | CASSLGPRVRLDTQYF
TRBJ2-7 | TRBV2 | many | NA | TGTGCCAGCAGACGGAGTGGGCTGCTCTACGAGCAGTACTTC | CASRRSGLLYEQYF
TRBJ2-1 | TRBV3-1 | few | NA | TGTGCCAGCAGCCAAGTTCGGGATCTATCAGACGAGCAGTTCTTC | CASSQVRDLSDEQFF
TRBJ2-7 | TRBV7-6 | NA | TRBD1 | TGTGCCAGCAGCAAGGACAGGGGAACCTACGAGCAGTACTTC | CASSKDRGTYEQYF
TRBJ2-7 | TRBV6-2/TRBV6-3 | few | NA | TGTGCCAGCAAGACGAATTCCTACGAGCAGTACTTC | CASKTNSYEQYF
TRBJ2-7 | TRBV19 | few | TRBD1 | TGTGCCAGTAGTTCACAGGGGGCTCGGTACGAGCAGTACTTC | CASSSQGARYEQYF
TRBJ1-1 | TRBV10-3 | NA | NA | TGTGCCATCAGCTCCGGGACAAGGAACACTGAAGCTTTCTTT | CAISSGTRNTEAFF
TRBJ2-6 | TRBV7-2 | NA | NA | TGTGCCAGCAGCTTATTTTCCAGCCAATTTGGGGCCAACGTCCTGACTTTC | CASSLFSSQFGANVLTF
TRBJ2-1 | TRBV12-3/TRBV12-4 | few | TRBD1 | TGTGCCAGCAGTTCCCGAGCACACCGATCGGGGACAGGGATTGGTGGTGAGCAGTTCTTC | CASSSRAHRSGTGIGGEQFF
TRBJ2-4 | TRBV20-1 | few | TRBD2 | TGCAGTGCTAGAGGCGCCGGACTAGCGGCGCTAGCCAAAAACATTCAGTACTTC | CSARGAGLAALAKNIQYF
TRBJ1-1 | TRBV7-2 | many | NA | TGTGCCAGCAGCCCACTTAACTCGAACACTGAAGCTTTCTTT | CASSPLNSNTEAFF
TRBJ2-3 | TRBV28 | NA | TRBD1 | TGTGCCAGCAGACCTTCATACGGACAGGGAAGCACAGATACGCAGTATTTT | CASRPSYGQGSTDTQYF
TRBJ1-1 | TRBV25-1 | few | NA | TGTGCCAGCAGTGAATCAGGTTGGGACGGTGAAGCTTTCTTT | CASSESGWDGEAFF
TRBJ2-1 | TRBV4-3 | NA | NA | TGCGCCAGCAGCCAAGAGCCGAACACCTACAATGAGCAGTTCTTC | CASSQEPNTYNEQFF
TRBJ2-7 | TRBV13 | NA | TRBD2 | TGTGCCAGCAGCCAAGGACTAGCGACGTACTTC | CASSQGLATYF
TRBJ2-6 | TRBV11-2 | few | NA | TGTGCCAGCAGCTCCGATAGGGTCTCTGGGGCCAACGTCCTGACTTTC | CASSSDRVSGANVLTF
TRBJ2-3 | TRBV18 | NA | NA | TGTGCCAGCTCACCAATGGGGCTCGGAGATACGCAGTATTTT | CASSPMGLGDTQYF
TRBJ2-7 | TRBV9 | many | TRBD2 | TGTGCCAGCAGCGTAGGTAGCGGGAGCTCCTACGAGCAGTACTTC | CASSVGSGSSYEQYF
TRBJ1-2 | TRBV7-9 | few | NA | TGTGCCAGCAGCTTTCCCGGGAAGGCTAACTATGGCTACACCTTC | CASSFPGKANYGYTF
TRBJ2-3 | TRBV29-1 | NA | NA | TGCAGCGTTGAAGTGGGGATAACGGATACGCAGTATTTT | CSVEVGITDTQYF
TRBJ2-5 | TRBV9 | NA | TRBD1 | TGTGCCAGCAGCGCGAAGACAGGGGGCGAGGAGACCCAGTACTTC | CASSAKTGGEETQYF
TRBJ1-2 | TRBV5-6 | NA | NA | TGTGCCAGCAGCTTGGTGCTCCGGGGGCCGGACTATGGCTACACCTTC | CASSLVLRGPDYGYTF
TRBJ2-1 | TRBV28 | many | NA | TGTGCCAGCTGCCCTCCAGGGTACAATGAGCAGTTCTTC | CASCPPGYNEQFF
TRBJ2-7 | TRBV10-3 | few | TRBD1 | TGTGCCATCTGGACAGGAGACACCTACGAGCAGTACTTC | CAIWTGDTYEQYF
TRBJ2-5 | TRBV4-2 | NA | NA | TGTGCCAGCAGCCAAACGATGGTCCACCAAGAGACCCAGTACTTC | CASSQTMVHQETQYF
TRBJ2-7 | TRBV29-1 | NA | TRBD1 | TGCAGCGTCAGACAGGGCTCCTACGAGCAGTACTTC | CSVRQGSYEQYF
TRBJ1-5 | TRBV20-1 | NA | TRBD1 | TGCAGTGCTACAGCAGGGACAGGGTGGGAGAATAGCAATCAGCCCCAGCATTTT | CSATAGTGWENSNQPQHF
TRBJ2-5 | TRBV19 | NA | TRBD2 | TGTGCCAGTAGTTCCCGCTTAGCGGGGGGAAAGGCTGGAGAGACCCAGTACTTC | CASSSRLAGGKAGETQYF
TRBJ2-7 | TRBV12-3/TRBV12-4 | few | NA | TGTGCCAGCAGTCCGACCGGGGGCGATCGGTACGAGCAGTACTTC | CASSPTGGDRYEQYF
TRBJ2-7 | TRBV28 | NA | NA | TGTGCCAGCAGTTTACTCCGAGGCAGGGGTTTAGGGCAGTACTTC | CASSLLRGRGLGQYF
TRBJ2-5 | TRBV12-3/TRBV12-4 | NA | TRBD2 | TGTGCCAGCAGCTTAGCGGGGGGGCCGCGAGAGACCCAGTACTTC | CASSLAGGPRETQYF
TRBJ2-1 | TRBV24-1 | NA | TRBD2 | TGTGCCACCAGTGACGATTCGTGGGAGCGGGAGGGGACGGAGCAGTTCTTC | CATSDDSWEREGTEQFF
TRBJ2-7 | TRBV6-5 | few | NA | TGTGCCAGCAGTTACTCGATGCGGGGATCCTACGAGCAGTACTTC | CASSYSMRGSYEQYF
TRBJ1-2 | TRBV5-1 | few | NA | TGCGCCAGCAGCTTGGATGCGCGGGGCGTGAATGGCTACACCTTC | CASSLDARGVNGYTF
TRBJ1-2 | TRBV12-3/TRBV12-4 | many | NA | TGTGCCAGCAGTTTAATCTCTGGGGGCTACACCTTC | CASSLISGGYTF
TRBJ2-7 | TRBV7-9 | many | NA | TGTGCCAGCAGCACAGGGATCTCCTACGAGCAGTACTTC | CASSTGISYEQYF
TRBJ2-7 | TRBV11-2 | NA | TRBD1 | TGTGCCAGCAGCCCAGGGGGTCAGGGGCTAAACGAGCAGTACTTC | CASSPGGQGLNEQYF
TRBJ2-5 | TRBV12-3/TRBV12-4 | NA | NA | TGTGCCAGCAGCAGAGTAGTTGAGACCCAGTACTTC | CASSRVVETQYF
TRBJ2-7 | TRBV7-7 | NA | NA | TGTGCTAGCAGCTTCGGGGATGGGGCGACCTACGAGCAGTACTTC | CASSFGDGATYEQYF
TRBJ2-2 | TRBV15 | NA | NA | TGTGCCACCAGCAGAGAAAGAGGCGGCACCGGGGAGCTGTTTTTT | CATSRERGGTGELFF
TRBJ2-4 | TRBV7-2 | NA | NA | TGTGCCAGCAGCTCACCACCCGGGCCGCAGTACTTC | CASSSPPGPQYF
TRBJ1-1 | TRBV12-3/TRBV12-4 | many | NA | TGTGCCAGCACCCTCAATCCGAACACTGAAGCTTTCTTT | CASTLNPNTEAFF
TRBJ2-2 | TRBV29-1 | NA | NA | TGCAGCGTTGGTGTTAGCAACACCGGGGAGCTGTTTTTT | CSVGVSNTGELFF
TRBJ2-3 | TRBV6-2/TRBV6-3 | few | NA | TGTGCCAGCAGTTACGCCGGGCATGATTTCAGAGATACGCAGTATTTT | CASSYAGHDFRDTQYF
TRBJ2-7 | TRBV20-1 | few | TRBD1 | TGCAGTGCTATAAGTACGGGACAGGGATTGTACGAGCAGTACTTC | CSAISTGQGLYEQYF
TRBJ2-5 | TRBV4-1 | many | NA | TGCGCCAGCAGCCAAGGCATTATCTTGGAGACCCAGTACTTC | CASSQGIILETQYF
TRBJ1-2 | TRBV12-3/TRBV12-4 | NA | TRBD1 | TGTGCCAGCAGCCGGACAGGGGGCGCAGACTATGGCTACACCTTC | CASSRTGGADYGYTF
TRBJ1-5 | TRBV6-4 | few | NA | TGTGCCAGCAGTGACTCGAGTGGGACTCAGCCCCAGCATTTT | CASSDSSGTQPQHF
TRBJ2-5 | TRBV2 | NA | TRBD1 | TGTGCCAGCGTAAAGACAGGGGACCAAGAGACCCAGTACTTC | CASVKTGDQETQYF